This passage covers 15 T cell receptor beta chains from one sample sequenced in a study of blood T cell repertoires in COVID-19. Generated by immunoSEQ multiplex PCR, the TCRdb table keeps only in-frame clones and is missing some. The profile shows more than 30,000 clones, roughly nine tenths of them singletons. Sequencing input: peripheral blood. These receptors were collected from a woman of 80 years or more with active or convalescent COVID-19.

The V gene is TRBV5-1, the J gene TRBJ1-6; 8 bases align to TRBD1. CDR1 and CDR2 from the germline V gene are SGHRS and YFSETQ. Trimming took 4 bases from V and 7 from J; bases not matched to a gene: 4. The CDR3 is made up of 14 amino acids. The CDR3 DNA reads as TGCGCCAGCAGCCTGGGACAGGAAAATTCACCCCTCCACTTT. It is translated as CASSLGQENSPLHF.

The chain recombines TRBV5-1 with TRBJ1-3; tentative D call: TRBD1 (6 bases). The germline V and J ends were trimmed by 3 bases and 3 bases, with 10 bases remaining between them. The CDR3 totals 14 residues. Germline-derived CDR1 and CDR2 are SGHRS and YFSETQ. CDR3 loop: CASSSTGSGNTIYF. CDR3 DNA sequence: TGCGCCAGCAGCTCAACAGGGAGTGGAAACACCATATATTTT. Complete variable domain (other parts from reference TRBV5-1 and TRBJ1-3): KAGVTQTPRYLIKTRGQQVTLSCSPISGHRSVSWYQQTPGQGLQFLFEYFSETQRNKGNFPGRFSGRQFSNSRSEMNVSTLELGDSALYLCASSSTGSGNTIYFGEGSWLTVV.

This chain uses TRBV12-3 or TRBV12-4 with TRBJ2-1; D gene ambiguous. V was pared by 2 bases and J by 10 bases, with 6 bases between. The CDR3 loop spans 11 amino acids. CDR3 sequence: CASSLKHEQFF. The CDR3, as DNA: TGTGCCAGCAGTTTAAAGCACGAGCAGTTCTTC.

This chain connects TRBV12-3 or TRBV12-4 to TRBJ2-7; TRBD1 agrees at 7 bases. The CDR3 length is 13 residues. V was pared by 6 bases and J by 2 bases, with 4 bases of the junction left unmatched. CDR3 loop: CASRTGTAYEQYF. The CDR3 DNA follows: TGTGCCAGCAGGACCGGGACAGCCTACGAGCAGTACTTC.

This clone appeared a few times. The chain employs TRBV5-4 and TRBJ2-7, with D possibly being TRBD2 (7 bases). This CDR3 has 14 amino acids. Deletions cut 4 bases from V and 4 bases from J, with 15 bases between. Germline loops: CDR1 SGHNT, CDR2 YYREEE (reference sequence). CDR3 in amino acids: CASSPGGLSYEQYF. The CDR3 nucleotides read TGTGCCAGCAGCCCCGGGGGGCTGTCTTACGAGCAGTACTTC.

As concerns this clone: An end of the junction does not agree with germline; a read error may underlie this. The chain recombines TRBV10-3 with TRBJ1-1; D is uncertain. The CDR3 is 11 residues long. Germline assignment: CDR1 ENHRY and CDR2 SYGVKD. The CDR3 here is CAISDSFGRYF. CDR3 nucleotide sequence: TGTGCCATCAGTGACTCTTTTGGGAGGTACTTT.

The CDR3 here is CASSYGQGSEKLFF. The CDR3 bases are TGCGCCAGCAGCTACGGACAGGGGAGTGAAAAACTGTTTTTT. The V call is TRBV5-1, the J call TRBJ1-4; 9 nucleotides line up with TRBD1. In germline, CDR1 is SGHRS, CDR2 YFSETQ. The CDR3 totals 14 residues. With 3 bases clipped from V and 7 bases from J, the junction kept 4 bases outside the gene matches.

The chain recombines TRBV18 with TRBJ1-1, with D possibly matching TRBD1 (5 bases). This CDR3 is 14 amino acids long. Germline-derived CDR1 and CDR2 are KGHSH and LQKENI. Deletions cut 5 bases from V and 3 bases from J, with 13 bases between. CDR3: CASSSQGRDTEAFF. The CDR3 DNA sequence: TGTGCCAGCTCATCCCAGGGCCGTGACACTGAAGCTTTCTTT.

In DNA form, the CDR3 reads TGCGCCAGCAGCTTGGCCCTAGCGGGGGGGCGGCTATACGAGCAGTACTTC. Translation gives CASSLALAGGRLYEQYF. This chain uses TRBV5-1 with TRBJ2-7; TRBD2 matches at 12 bases. The V gene's germline CDR1 is SGHRS and CDR2 YFSETQ. The V gene end was trimmed by 0 bases and the J gene end by 4 bases; junction bases not matched to a gene: 8. This CDR3 region has 17 residues.

V is TRBV2 and J is TRBJ1-3; the match to TRBD1 covers 9 bases. CDR1 and CDR2 from the germline V gene are SNHLY and FYNNEI. With V trimmed by 5 bases and J by 6 bases, 5 bases remained unmatched. The CDR3 extends over 14 amino acids. The chain's CDR3 is CASSTGTGPNTIYF. CDR3 in DNA: TGTGCCAGCAGTACCGGGACAGGGCCAAACACCATATATTTT.

This clone showed up just once. V and J are TRBV18 and TRBJ1-2, with 8 bases matching TRBD1. CDR1 KGHSH and CDR2 LQKENI come from the germline V gene. This CDR3 spans 16 amino acids. The V gene end was trimmed by 0 bases and the J gene end by 0 bases; junction bases not matched to a gene: 3. CDR3 sequence reads: CASSPPGQGANYGYTF. The CDR3 nucleotides are TGTGCCAGCTCACCACCCGGACAGGGCGCTAACTATGGCTACACCTTC. The full variable domain, its missing parts supplied by reference TRBV18 and TRBJ1-2, is NAGVMQNPRHLVRRRGQEARLRCSPMKGHSHVYWYRQLPEEGLKFMVYLQKENIIDESGMPKERFSAEFPKEGPSILRIQQVVRGDSAAYFCASSPPGQGANYGYTFGSGTRLTVV.

The V gene is TRBV20-1, the J gene TRBJ1-2; possibly TRBD1 for D (5 bases). This CDR3 has 11 amino acids. V lost 6 bases, J lost 7 bases, and 12 bases lay in between. Germline values: CDR1 DFQATT, CDR2 SNEGSKA (reference sequence). CDR3 amino acids: CSAIRGSGYTF. Written as DNA, the CDR3 is TGCAGTGCAATTAGGGGTTCTGGCTACACCTTC.

This chain links TRBV29-1 with TRBJ2-2, with 7 positions matching TRBD1. This CDR3 is 14 amino acids long. V lost 4 bases and J lost 3; bases outside the gene matches: 5. Looked up from germline, CDR1 is SQVTM and CDR2 is ANQGSEA. The CDR3 DNA reads as TGCAGCGTTGGGCCGGGACAGCACACCGGGGAGCTGTTTTTT. Its protein is CSVGPGQHTGELFF.

J is TRBJ1-2 and V is TRBV5-4, with 7 bases that match TRBD1. Per the germline V gene, CDR1 is SGHNT and CDR2 is YYREEE (reference sequence). J gave up 8 bases and V 4 bases, and 5 bases lay outside the gene matches. The CDR3 is 12 amino acids. In nucleotides, the CDR3 is TGTGCCAGCAGCGACCGACAGGGAGGCTACACCTTC. Translation gives CASSDRQGGYTF.

The chain has TRBV6-1 and TRBJ2-4; possible D gene TRBD2, 6 bases. Germline V CDR1 and CDR2: MNHNS, SASEGT. CDR3 length equals 17 residues. Between the trimmed V and J ends, which lost 1 base and 2 bases, there was a span of 15 bases. CDR3 DNA: TGTGCCAGCAGTGAAGACGCGGGAAACGGGTCCAAAAACATTCAGTACTTC. The encoded protein is CASSEDAGNGSKNIQYF.